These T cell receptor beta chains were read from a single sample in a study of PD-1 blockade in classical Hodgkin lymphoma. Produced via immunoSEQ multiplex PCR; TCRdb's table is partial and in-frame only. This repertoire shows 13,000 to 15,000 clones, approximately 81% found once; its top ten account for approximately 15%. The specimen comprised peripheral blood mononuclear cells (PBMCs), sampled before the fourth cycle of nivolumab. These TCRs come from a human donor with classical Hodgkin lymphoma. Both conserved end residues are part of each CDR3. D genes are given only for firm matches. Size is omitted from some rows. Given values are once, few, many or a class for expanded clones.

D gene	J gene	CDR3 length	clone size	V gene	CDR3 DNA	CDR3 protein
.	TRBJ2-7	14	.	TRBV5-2	TGTGCCAGCAGCTATCCGACAGGGTTTCACGAGCAGTACTTC	CASSYPTGFHEQYF
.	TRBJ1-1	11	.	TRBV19	TGTGCCAGTAGAGGGGTTGCTGAAGCTTTCTTT	CASRGVAEAFF
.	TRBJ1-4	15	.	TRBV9	TGTGCCAGCAGCGTAGGAGTGGCAACTAATGAAAAACTGTTTTTT	CASSVGVATNEKLFF
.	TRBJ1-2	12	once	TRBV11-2	TGTGCCAGCAGCCCGGGTGGAGTGGGGAACACCTTC	CASSPGGVGNTF
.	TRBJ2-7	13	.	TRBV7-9	TGTGCCAGCAGCTCCTCGGTGGGCTACGAGCAGTACTTC	CASSSSVGYEQYF
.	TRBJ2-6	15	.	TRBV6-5	TGTGCCAGCAGTCGGGGGAGCTCTGGGGCCAACGTCCTGACTTTC	CASSRGSSGANVLTF
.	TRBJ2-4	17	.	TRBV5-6	TGTGCCAGCAGCTTGGAACCTATCAAAAAGTCCAAAAACATTCAGTACTTC	CASSLEPIKKSKNIQYF
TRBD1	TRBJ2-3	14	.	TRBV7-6	TGTGCCAGTACGACAGGGGGTGGGACAGATACGCAGTATTTT	CASTTGGGTDTQYF
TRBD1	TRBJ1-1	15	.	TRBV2	TGTGCCAGCAGTACAGGGGGCTATTGGAACACTGAAGCTTTCTTT	CASSTGGYWNTEAFF
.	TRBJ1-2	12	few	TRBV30	TGTGCCTGGAGTGGAGGGGGCTATGGCTACACCTTC	CAWSGGGYGYTF
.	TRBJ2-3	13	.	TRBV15	TGTGCCACCAGCAGAGATCCGGGAGATACGCAGTATTTT	CATSRDPGDTQYF